This TCR beta chain was sequenced for a study of identical twins. MiXCR was run by TCRdb on the 5' RACE reads, yielding one entry per CDR3 protein. The sample contains 400,000 to 500,000 distinct CDR3 sequences, 14% of which appear only once. Comments on this clonotype: As yet, its antigen is unknown.

Study-wide results and caveats: Compared with models, monozygotic twins showed more out-of-frame TCR alpha sharing.

Per the germline V gene, CDR1 is SGHVS and CDR2 is FNYEAQ. The length of the CDR3 is 18 residues. V gave up 4 bases and J gave up 7 bases; unmatched junction bases: 15. The sample was also reused in another study, on yellow fever vaccine responses in identical twins.

The V and J genes are TRBV7-6 and TRBJ2-1; the match to TRBD2 covers 11 bases. The material sequenced was CD4+ T cells sorted from blood. This clonotype originated in a woman younger than 35 in good health. CDR3 amino acids: CASSSATGTSGCWNEQFF. For the CDR3, the DNA is TGTGCCAGCAGCTCAGCAACCGGGACTAGCGGTTGCTGGAATGAGCAGTTCTTC. Full variable domain (remainder filled in from reference TRBV7-6 and TRBJ2-1): GAGVSQSPRYKVTKRGQDVALRCDPISGHVSLYWYRQALGQGPEFLTYFNYEAQQDKSGLPNDRFSAERPEGSISTLTIQRTEQRDSAMYRCASSSATGTSGCWNEQFFGPGTRLTVL.